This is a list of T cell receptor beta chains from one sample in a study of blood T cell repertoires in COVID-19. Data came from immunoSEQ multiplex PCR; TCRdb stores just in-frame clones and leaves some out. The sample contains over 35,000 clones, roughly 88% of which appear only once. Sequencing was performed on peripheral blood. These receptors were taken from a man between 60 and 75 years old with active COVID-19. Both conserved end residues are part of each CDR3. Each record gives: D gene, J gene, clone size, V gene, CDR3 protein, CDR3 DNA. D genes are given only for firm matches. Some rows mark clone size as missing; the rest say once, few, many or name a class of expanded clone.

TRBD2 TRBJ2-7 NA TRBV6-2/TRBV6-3 CASSYLGRVSSYEQYF TGTGCCAGCAGTTACTTGGGGAGGGTGAGCTCCTACGAGCAGTACTTC
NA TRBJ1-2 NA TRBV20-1 CSTQGDYGYTF TGCAGTACACAGGGAGATTATGGCTACACCTTC
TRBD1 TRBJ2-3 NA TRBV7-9 CASSGRGSTDTQYF TGTGCCAGCAGCGGCAGGGGGAGCACAGATACGCAGTATTTT
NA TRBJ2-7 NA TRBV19 CASSSLPVAEQYF TGTGCCAGTAGTTCGCTACCGGTCGCCGAGCAGTACTTC
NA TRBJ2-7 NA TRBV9 CASSVTPGGEQYF TGTGCCAGCAGCGTCACGCCGGGCGGGGAGCAGTACTTC
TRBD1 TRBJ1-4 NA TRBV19 CATSTGERWEKLFF TGTGCCACCTCGACAGGGGAACGGTGGGAAAAACTGTTTTTT
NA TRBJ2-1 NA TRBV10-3 CAISEFRRDEQFF TGTGCCATCAGTGAGTTTCGGAGGGATGAGCAGTTCTTC
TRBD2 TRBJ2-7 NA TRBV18 CASSRTSGTYEQYF TGTGCCAGCTCCAGGACTAGCGGAACTTACGAGCAGTACTTC
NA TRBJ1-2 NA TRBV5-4 CASSLQVGGYTF TGTGCCAGCAGCTTACAGGTGGGAGGCTACACCTTC
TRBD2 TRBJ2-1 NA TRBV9 CASSKSSGRGYNEQFF TGTGCCAGCAGCAAATCTAGCGGGAGGGGCTACAATGAGCAGTTCTTC
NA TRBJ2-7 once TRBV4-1 CASRPGPGTYEQYF TGCGCCAGCAGACCCGGTCCAGGGACATACGAGCAGTACTTC
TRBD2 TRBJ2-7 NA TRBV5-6 CASSLMGRGGHYEQYF TGTGCCAGCAGCTTGATGGGTCGGGGGGGGCACTACGAGCAGTACTTC
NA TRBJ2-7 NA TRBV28 CASSDLEEQYF TGTGCCAGCAGCGACTTGGAAGAGCAGTACTTC
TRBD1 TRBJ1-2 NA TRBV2 CASGDRVDAGRDGYTF TGTGCCAGCGGGGACAGGGTGGACGCTGGTCGGGATGGCTACACCTTC
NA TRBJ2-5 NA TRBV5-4 CASSLGSAGKETQYF TGTGCCAGCAGCTTGGGGTCTGCGGGAAAAGAGACCCAGTACTTC
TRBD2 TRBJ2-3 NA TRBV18 CASSRRSGGPPDTQYF TGTGCCAGCTCACGACGGTCGGGAGGGCCTCCAGATACGCAGTATTTT
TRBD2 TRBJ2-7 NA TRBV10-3 CAITKTSGRGDEQYF TGTGCCATCACCAAAACTAGCGGGAGAGGCGACGAGCAGTACTTC
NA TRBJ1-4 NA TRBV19 CASSANRERGEKLFF TGTGCCAGTAGTGCTAACAGGGAGAGAGGCGAAAAACTGTTTTTT
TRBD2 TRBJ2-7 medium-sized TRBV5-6 CASSLARLAGGTYEQYF TGTGCCAGCAGCTTGGCGAGACTAGCGGGAGGGACCTACGAGCAGTACTTC
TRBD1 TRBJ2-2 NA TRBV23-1 CASTQYQPGQGPNTGELFF TGCGCCAGCACCCAATATCAACCGGGACAGGGGCCAAACACCGGGGAGCTGTTTTTT
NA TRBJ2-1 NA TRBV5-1 CASSLPGGNEQFF TGCGCCAGCAGCTTGCCAGGGGGGAATGAGCAGTTCTTC
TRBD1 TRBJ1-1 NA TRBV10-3 CAIRGQGVAEAFF TGTGCCATAAGAGGACAGGGAGTCGCTGAAGCTTTCTTT
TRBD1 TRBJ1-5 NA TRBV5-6 CASSGTGQNQPQHF TGTGCCAGCAGCGGGACAGGGCAGAATCAGCCCCAGCATTTT
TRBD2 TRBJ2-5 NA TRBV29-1 CSVPGLAGEETQYF TGCAGCGTTCCGGGACTAGCGGGAGAAGAGACCCAGTACTTC
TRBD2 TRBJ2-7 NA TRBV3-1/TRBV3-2 CASSLGLASYEQYF TGTGCCAGCAGCCTCGGACTAGCGTCCTACGAGCAGTACTTC
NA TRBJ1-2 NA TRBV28 CASSLLGAGGYTF TGTGCCAGCAGTTTACTGGGGGCAGGAGGCTACACCTTC
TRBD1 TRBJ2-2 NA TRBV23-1 CASSQRPGQGTTGELFF TGCGCCAGCAGTCAAAGACCTGGACAGGGGACCACCGGGGAGCTGTTTTTT
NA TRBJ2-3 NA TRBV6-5 CASSYSRHSTDTQYF TGTGCCAGCAGTTACTCGAGACATAGCACAGATACGCAGTATTTT
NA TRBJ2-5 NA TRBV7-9 CASSLLDRQETQYF TGTGCCAGCAGCTTACTCGACAGACAAGAGACCCAGTACTTC
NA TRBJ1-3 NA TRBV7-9 CASSSIWGVSSGNTIYF TGTGCCAGCAGCTCAATCTGGGGGGTTAGCTCTGGAAACACCATATATTTT